This entry lists 18 T cell receptor beta chains sequenced from one sample in a study of regulatory dendritic cells for organ transplantation. The repertoire was sequenced with immunoSEQ multiplex PCR; TCRdb's copy has only in-frame clones and lacks some. This repertoire shows roughly 35,000 clones, 85% to 90% found once; its top ten account for 0.055% to 0.075%. Source material: naive CD4+ T cells from blood. Described subset: CD45RA+ naive T cells. The source of these receptors is a human donor in good health.

The V gene is TRBV7-3, the J gene TRBJ2-1, with D possibly matching TRBD2 (6 bases). CDR1 is SGHTA and CDR2 is FQGTGA in the germline V gene. The CDR3 covers 16 residues. V lost 1 base and J 7 bases, leaving 17 bases between the germline ends. Here the CDR3 DNA reads TGTGCCAGCAGCTTAATAACGGGAGTCTTAGGGAATGAGCAGTTCTTC. It encodes CASSLITGVLGNEQFF.

The V call is TRBV7-2, the J call TRBJ2-5; 8 positions agree with TRBD2. In germline, CDR1 is SGHTA, CDR2 FQGNSA. The V segment lost 5 bases and the J segment 6 bases; nucleotides outside the gene matches: 8. The CDR3 loop spans 14 amino acids. DNA of the CDR3: TGTGCCAGCAGCCGGGGGGGCTATACGAAGACCCAGTACTTC. Translated: CASSRGGYTKTQYF.

The V and J genes are TRBV28 and TRBJ2-1, with TRBD1 matching over 8 bases. J gave up 3 bases and V 6 bases, and 7 bases lay outside the gene matches. Germline CDR1 is MDHEN and CDR2 is SYDVKM. The length of the CDR3 is 15 residues. CDR3 coding DNA: TGTGCCAGCAGCTCTTTGGGACAGGACTACAATGAGCAGTTCTTC. This codes for CASSSLGQDYNEQFF. Filled out from reference TRBV28 and TRBJ2-1, the complete variable domain reads DVKVTQSSRYLVKRTGEKVFLECVQDMDHENMFWYRQDPGLGLRLIYFSYDVKMKEKGDIPEGYSVSREKKERFSLILESASTNQTSMYLCASSSLGQDYNEQFFGPGTRLTVL.

This clone was detected only a few times. The rearrangement uses TRBV19 and TRBJ1-5, with D unresolved. V was trimmed by 6 bases and J by 5 bases, leaving 20 bases between them. The CDR3 spans 16 residues. Germline V gives CDR1 LNHDA, CDR2 SQIVND (reference sequence). CDR3 in amino acids: CASRTSRRGEYQPQHF. DNA for the CDR3: TGTGCCAGTAGGACCAGTAGGCGCGGTGAATATCAGCCCCAGCATTTT.

This chain connects TRBV30 to TRBJ2-3, with D possibly matching TRBD2 (6 bases). V lost 0 bases and J 4 bases, leaving 8 bases between the germline ends. In germline, CDR1 is GTSNPN, CDR2 SVGIG (reference sequence). The CDR3 consists of 13 residues. This CDR3 is CAWSVGGPDTQYF. The CDR3 DNA reads as TGTGCCTGGAGTGTTGGAGGGCCAGATACGCAGTATTTT.

The chain uses TRBV27 and TRBJ2-1, with unresolved D. The V and J ends lost 1 base and 0 bases respectively, with 7 bases between them. Germline V gives CDR1 MNHEY, CDR2 SMNVEV (reference sequence). This CDR3 is 15 amino acids long. CDR3 nucleotide sequence: TGTGCCAGCAGTTTATTAGGGCGCTCCTACAATGAGCAGTTCTTC. Its protein product is CASSLLGRSYNEQFF.

The chain has TRBV10-2 and TRBJ1-1; D is perhaps TRBD1 (6 bases). Trimming cost V 5 bases and J 6 bases, with 13 bases left between them. Germline values: CDR1 WSHSY, CDR2 SAAADI. The CDR3 consists of 13 residues. In DNA form, the CDR3 reads TGCGCCAGCAGTAGGGGGAGAGGGCCTGAAGCTTTCTTT. Translating it yields CASSRGRGPEAFF.

The V and J genes are TRBV2 and TRBJ2-5, with a possible D match to TRBD1 (6 bases). Germline V CDR1 and CDR2: SNHLY, FYNNEI. This CDR3 has 14 amino acids. Trimming took off 6 bases at V and 4 bases at J, with 15 bases between the two ends. The CDR3 protein is CASRPDSLLETQYF. DNA of the CDR3: TGTGCCAGCAGACCGGACAGCCTGCTAGAGACCCAGTACTTC.

J is TRBJ2-7 and V is TRBV28, with D possibly being TRBD1 or TRBD2 (5 bases each). Between the trimmed V and J ends, which lost 8 bases and 6 bases, there was a span of 17 bases. This CDR3 is 13 amino acids long. Germline CDR1 MDHEN, CDR2 SYDVKM. The CDR3 is CASSGRGVVEQYF. The CDR3 DNA sequence: TGTGCCAGCTCGGGAAGGGGAGTGGTCGAGCAGTACTTC.

V is TRBV28 and J is TRBJ1-3; no definite D call. Germline lookup yields CDR1 MDHEN and CDR2 SYDVKM. Trimming cost V 6 bases and J 2 bases, with 14 bases left between them. This CDR3 has 15 amino acids. CDR3 in DNA: TGTGCCAGCAGAGCAGATCGGGAGGCTGGAAACACCATATATTTT. Encoded protein: CASRADREAGNTIYF.

The CDR3 DNA follows: TGCAGCGTTGAAGATCTTTGGGGAGATACGCAGTATTTT. Residues: CSVEDLWGDTQYF. The J gene is TRBJ2-3, the V gene TRBV29-1; D call uncertain. Germline V gives CDR1 SQVTM, CDR2 ANQGSEA. The germline V and J ends were trimmed by 0 bases and 5 bases, with 9 bases remaining between them. The CDR3 length is 13 residues.

The genes are TRBV11-2 and TRBJ2-1; TRBD2 aligns across 14 bases. The CDR3 is 16 amino acids. Germline CDR1 SGHAT, CDR2 FQNNGV. The ends lost 3 bases at V and 13 bases at J; junction bases unmatched: 11. The CDR3 sequence: CASSFRGLAGEGSQFF. The CDR3 DNA reads as TGTGCCAGCAGCTTTCGGGGACTAGCGGGAGAGGGTTCACAGTTCTTC.

The chain combines TRBV5-1 with TRBJ1-1, with D possibly being TRBD1 (6 bases). The CDR3 length is 15 residues. CDR1 and CDR2 from the germline V gene are SGHRS and YFSETQ. V lost 1 base to trimming and J lost 1 base, with 11 bases between them. In DNA, the CDR3 is TGCGCCAGCAGCTTGTCCTCCAGGGGGAACACTGAAGCTTTCTTT. Translation: CASSLSSRGNTEAFF.

The V call is TRBV7-9, the J call TRBJ2-3, with D possibly matching TRBD1 (6 bases). This CDR3 comprises 14 residues. Germline CDR1 is SEHNR and CDR2 is FQNEAQ (reference sequence). Trimming took off 5 bases at V and 5 bases at J, with 14 bases between the two ends. In nucleotides, the CDR3 is TGTGCCAGCAGCCTTGCCCGAGGGGGAGATACGCAGTATTTT. Translating it yields CASSLARGGDTQYF.

This chain links TRBV28 with TRBJ2-3; D remains ambiguous. The CDR3 has 13 amino acids. Germline V lookup: CDR1 MDHEN, CDR2 SYDVKM. V shed 2 bases and J shed 5 bases, with 8 bases lying between them. CDR3 DNA: TGTGCCAGCAGTTTACCTGTTAAAGATACGCAGTATTTT. Translating gives CASSLPVKDTQYF.

J is TRBJ1-4 and V is TRBV7-9, with 9 bases fitting TRBD1. Losses at the gene ends were 3 bases for V and 7 bases for J; bases not matched to a gene: 3. This CDR3 has 14 amino acids. Germline CDR1 is SEHNR and CDR2 is FQNEAQ (reference sequence). CDR3 in DNA: TGTGCCAGCAGCTTGGGGACAGGGAGTGAAAAACTGTTTTTT. Protein product: CASSLGTGSEKLFF. Combining the CDR3 with reference TRBV7-9 and TRBJ1-4 gives the whole variable domain DTGVSQNPRHKITKRGQNVTFRCDPISEHNRLYWYRQTLGQGPEFLTYFQNEAQLEKSRLLSDRFSAERPKGSFSTLEIQRTEQGDSAMYLCASSLGTGSEKLFFGSGTQLSVL.

This rearrangement joins TRBV30 to TRBJ2-5, with 12 bases fitting TRBD1. CDR3 size: 15 residues. V shed 2 bases, J shed 4 bases, and the junction held 5 bases outside the gene matches. Looked up from germline, CDR1 is GTSNPN and CDR2 is SVGIG (reference sequence). DNA of the CDR3: TGTGCCTGGAGTTGGGACAGGGGGCCCCTAGAGACCCAGTACTTC. It is translated as CAWSWDRGPLETQYF.

This rearrangement joins TRBV19 to TRBJ2-7; D is possibly TRBD1 (7 bases). The CDR3 length is 12 residues. Germline V lookup: CDR1 LNHDA, CDR2 SQIVND (reference sequence). The germline V and J ends were trimmed by 11 bases and 9 bases, with 20 bases remaining between them. DNA of the CDR3: TGTGCCCTGGGACAGCAGACCGGGGGGCAGTACTTC. It specifies CALGQQTGGQYF.